These 21 T cell receptor beta chains were all obtained from the same sample, sequenced in a study of breast tumors, draining lymph nodes, adjacent tissues. Samples came from axillary lymph nodes draining the breast cancer. TCRdb re-called the multiplex PCR reads through MiXCR, storing one row per CDR3 protein. The data show around 250,000 distinct CDR3 sequences, 30% to 35% seen once. The sequencing input was axillary lymph node tissue. The origin of the receptors is a female donor with breast cancer. Some clones in this sample may be carry-over from other donors' samples.

The chain employs TRBV5-5 and TRBJ1-4; TRBD1 is a possible D gene (6 bases). Germline loops: CDR1 SGHKS, CDR2 YYEKEE (reference sequence). The V and J ends lost 1 base and 7 bases respectively, with 11 bases between them. CDR3 length equals 14 residues. CDR3: CASSLIGGGEKLFF. CDR3 bases: TGTGCCAGCAGCTTGATCGGGGGCGGTGAAAAACTGTTTTTT.

In the case of this clonotype: A much larger clone sits a single nucleotide away, making a read error possible. The chain links TRBV2 to TRBJ2-1; TRBD2 matches at 12 bases. This CDR3 has 15 residues. Germline lookup yields CDR1 SNHLY and CDR2 FYNNEI. The CDR3 bases are TGTGCCGGCAGTGCGGCTAGCGGGAGGGAAGGAGAGCAGTTCTTC. This encodes CAGSAASGREGEQFF.

This clonotype was seen a few times. The rearrangement joins TRBV6-1 to TRBJ1-5, with no clear D. Per the germline V gene, CDR1 is MNHNS and CDR2 is SASEGT. This CDR3 is 15 amino acids long. Trimming pared 3 bases from V and 6 bases from J, leaving 15 bases between. CDR3 amino acids: CASSEDRRESQPQHF. CDR3 nucleotides: TGTGCCAGCAGTGAGGACCGAAGAGAATCTCAGCCCCAGCATTTT.

The rearrangement joins TRBV20-1 to TRBJ2-5; D not resolved. The CDR3 runs 10 residues. Trimming stripped 4 bases from V and 9 bases from J, with 9 bases between. CDR1 is DFQATT, CDR2 SNEGSKA, per germline (reference sequence). The CDR3: CSATQRAQYF. The CDR3 nucleotides read TGCAGTGCTACACAGAGAGCCCAGTACTTC.

The J gene is TRBJ1-2, the V gene TRBV9; TRBD1 is a possible D gene (6 bases). CDR1 is SGDLS and CDR2 is YYNGEE in the germline V gene. This CDR3 has 12 amino acids. The CDR3 DNA sequence: TGTGCTGGGGGGGGGGGGGGCATTGGCTACACCTTC. Protein sequence: CAGGGGGIGYTF.

This clonotype was picked up a small number of times. The rearrangement joins TRBV3-1 to TRBJ2-2; TRBD2 agrees at 13 bases. The V segment lost 1 base and the J segment 3 bases; nucleotides outside the gene matches: 5. The CDR3 loop spans 18 amino acids. From germline, CDR1 is LGHDT and CDR2 YNNKEL (reference sequence). The CDR3 DNA reads TGTGCCAGCAGCCAAGCACTAGCGGGGGGGCCTGACACCGGGGAGCTGTTTTTT. Amino acid sequence: CASSQALAGGPDTGELFF.

CDR3 loop: CATSRGRTRGAHTDTQYF. DNA for the CDR3: TGTGCCACCAGCAGAGGTCGGACAAGGGGGGCACACACAGATACGCAGTATTTT. This chain connects TRBV15 to TRBJ2-3, with D perhaps given as TRBD1 or TRBD2 (6 bases each). Germline lookup yields CDR1 LNHNV and CDR2 YYDKDF (reference sequence). This CDR3 has 18 residues. V was trimmed by 1 base and J by 2 bases, leaving 19 bases between them.

The J gene is TRBJ2-5, the V gene TRBV20-1; D not certain. From germline, CDR1 is DFQATT and CDR2 SNEGSKA (reference sequence). V was cut by 3 bases and J by 9 bases, with 20 bases left in between. CDR3 length: 14 amino acids. The CDR3 DNA reads TGCAGTGCTAGGACACCCCGAGGAGATCAGCCCCAGTACTTC. Translated: CSARTPRGDQPQYF.

This chain connects TRBV14 to TRBJ2-7; either TRBD1 or TRBD2 may fit D (5 bases each). CDR1 SGHDN and CDR2 FVKESK come from the germline V gene. Between the trimmed V and J ends, which lost 3 bases and 5 bases, there was a span of 26 bases. This CDR3 has 18 residues. The CDR3 region has the DNA TGTGCCAGCAGCCACTTACAGGAATACACCGGGGATGTGGACGAGCAGTACTTC. Its translation: CASSHLQEYTGDVDEQYF. Based on the CDR3 plus reference TRBV14 and TRBJ2-7, the full variable domain is EAGVTQFPSHSVIEKGQTVTLRCDPISGHDNLYWYRRVMGKEIKFLLHFVKESKQDESGMPNNRFLAERTGGTYSTLKVQPAELEDSGVYFCASSHLQEYTGDVDEQYFGPGTRLTVT.

This clonotype occurred many times. V usage is TRBV19 and J usage is TRBJ1-2; TRBD1 matches 8 bases. The CDR3 loop spans 15 amino acids. J was trimmed by 5 bases and V by 1 base; bases with no gene match: 6. Germline CDR1 and CDR2: LNHDA and SQIVND (reference sequence). The CDR3 region is CASSIGQGLRYGYTF. CDR3 nucleotides: TGTGCCAGTAGTATAGGACAGGGGTTACGGTATGGCTACACCTTC.

With regard to this clonotype: A much larger clone sits a single nucleotide away, making a read error possible. The chain recombines TRBV9 with TRBJ2-1, with D uncertain. This CDR3 spans 14 amino acids. Germline V CDR1 and CDR2: SGDLS, YYNGEE. V was trimmed by 4 bases and J by 10 bases, leaving 18 bases between them. In nucleotides, the CDR3 is TGTGCCAGCAGCTTATCCAGGATCTCCTACGAGCAGTTCTTC. As protein: CASSLSRISYEQFF.

The rearrangement links TRBV6-4 to TRBJ2-1, with unresolved D. Germline V CDR1 and CDR2: MRHNA, SNTAGT. Trimming removed 6 bases at V and 9 bases at J, with 12 bases between. The CDR3 sequence is 12 residues long. The CDR3 reads CASSESWIEQFF. CDR3 coding DNA: TGTGCCAGCAGCGAAAGCTGGATTGAGCAGTTCTTC.

This CDR3 is CAWSSGLVIDTQYF. The CDR3 DNA is TGTGCCTGGAGTTCCGGACTAGTAATAGATACGCAGTATTTT. V and J are TRBV30 and TRBJ2-3; 7 bases align to TRBD2. With V trimmed by 2 bases and J by 5 bases, 7 bases remained unmatched. CDR3 length: 14 residues. Looked up from germline, CDR1 is GTSNPN and CDR2 is SVGIG (reference sequence).

In its sample, this clonotype was seen many times. The rearrangement uses TRBV19 and TRBJ1-5; no reliable D call. Germline CDR1 and CDR2: LNHDA and SQIVND (reference sequence). V lost 2 bases and J lost 0, with 11 bases in between. The CDR3 totals 16 residues. The CDR3 loop reads CASSIRDFYSNQPQHF. The CDR3 nucleotides read TGTGCCAGTAGTATAAGAGATTTTTATAGCAATCAGCCCCAGCATTTT.

This clonotype appeared many times. A much larger clone lies one base from this, so it may be a read error. CDR3 DNA: TGTGCCAGCAGTCCGGGACGCCGTTTCCTTCGGCATTTT. The encoded protein is CASSPGRRFLRHF. V is TRBV6-1 and J is TRBJ1-5, with TRBD1 as a possible D gene (5 bases). This CDR3 is built from 13 residues. V lost 5 bases and J lost 15, with 20 bases in between. Germline V gene lookup returns CDR1 MNHNS and CDR2 SASEGT.

V and J are TRBV20-1 and TRBJ1-6, with D possibly matching TRBD1 (5 bases). The CDR3 contains 13 residues. Trimming left V 1 base short and J 5 bases short, with 6 bases between. CDR1 is DFQATT, CDR2 SNEGSKA, per germline (reference sequence). The CDR3 reads CSARGGHNSPLHF. CDR3 in DNA: TGCAGTGCTAGAGGGGGCCATAATTCACCCCTCCACTTT.

On this clonotype itself: One end of the junction does not line up with germline, which may come from a read error. The chain links TRBV6-5 to TRBJ1-6; D call uncertain. Germline CDR1 is MNHEY and CDR2 is SVGAGI. The CDR3 loop spans 15 amino acids. The CDR3 reads CASSHSRLLDSPLHF. The CDR3 region has the DNA TGTGCCAGCAGTCACTCCCGGCTATTAGATTCACCCCTCCACTTT.

Comment on this clonotype: The conserved final phenylalanine or tryptophan is absent from the CDR3, which likely points to a read error. The V gene is TRBV7-6, the J gene TRBJ2-5, with TRBD2 matching over 7 bases. The CDR3 loop spans 17 amino acids. Unmatched junction bases numbered 17, after V lost 3 bases and J lost 7 bases. In germline, CDR1 is SGHVS, CDR2 FNYEAQ. CDR3 coding DNA: TGTGCCAGCAGCTTTTTTGGGACGGGACTACTTACGGGGACCCAGTACCTC. Translation: CASSFFGTGLLTGTQYL.

V is TRBV25-1 and J is TRBJ1-2; tentative D call: TRBD1 (6 bases). V lost 8 bases and J 8 bases, leaving 15 bases between the germline ends. The CDR3 runs to 12 residues. Germline values: CDR1 MGHDK, CDR2 SYGVNS. The CDR3 region has the DNA TGTGCCAGCTTGTCGGGGGCGCAGGGCTACACCTTC. It is translated as CASLSGAQGYTF.

This rearrangement joins TRBV20-1 to TRBJ1-2; tentative D call: TRBD1 (5 bases). CDR1 is DFQATT, CDR2 SNEGSKA, per germline (reference sequence). CDR3 length: 15 amino acids. Trimming took 0 bases from V and 7 from J, leaving 18 bases between them. The CDR3 DNA is TGCAGTGCTAGAGATTGGGTTGGAGGGGCGGTTGGCTACACCTTC. This translates into CSARDWVGGAVGYTF.

About this clonotype: A read error is likely, as this CDR3 ends without the conserved phenylalanine or tryptophan. The V gene is TRBV7-8, the J gene TRBJ2-5, with 8 bases matching TRBD2. V dropped 5 bases and J dropped 6; count of bases not matched to a gene: 8. There are 14 residues in the CDR3. The germline gives CDR1 SGHVS, CDR2 FQNEAQ. The CDR3 is CASSPGLVIKTQYL. The CDR3 DNA follows: TGTGCCAGCAGCCCGGGACTAGTGATAAAGACCCAGTACCTC.